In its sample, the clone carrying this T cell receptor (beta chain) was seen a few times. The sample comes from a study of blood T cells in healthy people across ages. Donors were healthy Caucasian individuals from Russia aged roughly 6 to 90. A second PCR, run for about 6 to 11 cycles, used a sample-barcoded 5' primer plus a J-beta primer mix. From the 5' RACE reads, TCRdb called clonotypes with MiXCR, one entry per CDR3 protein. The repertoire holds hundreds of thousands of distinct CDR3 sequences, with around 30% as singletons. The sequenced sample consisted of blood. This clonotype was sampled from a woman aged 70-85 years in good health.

The CDR3 DNA reads as TGTGCCAGCAGTTTAGGGACTCAGCCCCAGCATTTT. It specifies CASSLGTQPQHF. The rearrangement links TRBV12-3 or TRBV12-4 to TRBJ1-5, with unresolved D. The CDR3 runs 12 residues. With 1 base removed from V and 6 bases from J, the gap between germline ends came to 4 bases.